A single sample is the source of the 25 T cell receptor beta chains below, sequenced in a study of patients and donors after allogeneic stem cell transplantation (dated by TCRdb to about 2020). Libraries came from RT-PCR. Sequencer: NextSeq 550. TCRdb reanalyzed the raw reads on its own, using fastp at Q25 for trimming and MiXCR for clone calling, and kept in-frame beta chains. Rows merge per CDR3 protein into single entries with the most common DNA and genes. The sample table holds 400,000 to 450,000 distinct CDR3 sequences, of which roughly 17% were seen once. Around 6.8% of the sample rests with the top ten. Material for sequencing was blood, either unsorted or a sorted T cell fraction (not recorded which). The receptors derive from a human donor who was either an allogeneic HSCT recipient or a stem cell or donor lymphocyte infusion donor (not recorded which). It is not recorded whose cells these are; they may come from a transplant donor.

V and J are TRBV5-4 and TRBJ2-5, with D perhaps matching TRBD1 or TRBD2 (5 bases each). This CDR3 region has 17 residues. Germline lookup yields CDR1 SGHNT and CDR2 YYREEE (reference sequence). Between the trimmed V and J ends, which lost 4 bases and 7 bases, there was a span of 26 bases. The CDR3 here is CASSLHTYSGARGTQYF. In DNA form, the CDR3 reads TGTGCCAGCAGCCTCCATACCTACTCCGGGGCCCGGGGGACCCAGTACTTC.

The DNA for the CDR3 is TGCAGTGCTAGGGACAGCCCAGAAAAACTGTTTTTT. Translated: CSARDSPEKLFF. V gene TRBV20-1 combines with J gene TRBJ1-4, with D maybe TRBD1 (6 bases). V lost 3 bases to trimming and J lost 8 bases, with 10 bases between them. The CDR3 totals 12 residues. Germline values: CDR1 DFQATT, CDR2 SNEGSKA (reference sequence).

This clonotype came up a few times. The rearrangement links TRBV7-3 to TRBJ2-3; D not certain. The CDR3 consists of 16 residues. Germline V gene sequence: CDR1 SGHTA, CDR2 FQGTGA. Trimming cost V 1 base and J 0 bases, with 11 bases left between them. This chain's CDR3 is CASSLRSTASTDTQYF. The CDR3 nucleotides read TGTGCCAGCAGCTTAAGGTCAACAGCTAGCACAGATACGCAGTATTTT.

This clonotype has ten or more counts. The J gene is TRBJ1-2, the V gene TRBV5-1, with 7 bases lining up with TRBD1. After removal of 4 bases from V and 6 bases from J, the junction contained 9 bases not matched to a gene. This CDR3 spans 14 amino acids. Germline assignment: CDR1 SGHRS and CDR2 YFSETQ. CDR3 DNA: TGCGCCAGCAGCCAAAAGACAGGGTTCGATGGCTACACCTTC. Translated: CASSQKTGFDGYTF.

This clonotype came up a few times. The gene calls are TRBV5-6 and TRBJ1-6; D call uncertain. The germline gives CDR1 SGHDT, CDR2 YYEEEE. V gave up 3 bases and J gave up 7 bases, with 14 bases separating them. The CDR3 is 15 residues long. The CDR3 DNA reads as TGTGCCAGCAGCTCGGTCCCCAAAGGGAATTCACCCCTCCACTTT. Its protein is CASSSVPKGNSPLHF.

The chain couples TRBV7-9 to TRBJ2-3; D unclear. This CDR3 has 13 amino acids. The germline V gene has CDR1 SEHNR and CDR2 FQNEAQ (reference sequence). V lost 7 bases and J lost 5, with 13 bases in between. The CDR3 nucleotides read TGTGCCAGCAACCTATCACCGGGAGATACGCAGTATTTT. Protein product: CASNLSPGDTQYF.

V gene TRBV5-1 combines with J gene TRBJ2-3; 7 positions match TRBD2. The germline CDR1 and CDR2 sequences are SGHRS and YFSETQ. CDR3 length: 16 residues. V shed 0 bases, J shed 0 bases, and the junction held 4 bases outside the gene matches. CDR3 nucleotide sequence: TGCGCCAGCAGCTTGGGACTAGCATTTAGCACAGATACGCAGTATTTT. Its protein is CASSLGLAFSTDTQYF.

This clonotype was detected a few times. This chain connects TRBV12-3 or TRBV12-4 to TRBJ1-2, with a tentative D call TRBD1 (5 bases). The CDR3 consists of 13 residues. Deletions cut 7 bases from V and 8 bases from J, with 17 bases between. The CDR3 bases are TGTGCCAGCACTCTCACAAGGGGCTCGGGCTACACCTTC. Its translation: CASTLTRGSGYTF.

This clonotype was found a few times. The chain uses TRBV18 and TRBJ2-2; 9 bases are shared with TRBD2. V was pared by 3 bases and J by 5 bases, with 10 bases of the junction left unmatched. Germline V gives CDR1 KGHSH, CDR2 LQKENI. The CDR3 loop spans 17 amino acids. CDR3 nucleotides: TGTGCCAGCTCACCGACTAGCGGCTGGCCGTCTACCGGGGAGCTGTTTTTT. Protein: CASSPTSGWPSTGELFF.

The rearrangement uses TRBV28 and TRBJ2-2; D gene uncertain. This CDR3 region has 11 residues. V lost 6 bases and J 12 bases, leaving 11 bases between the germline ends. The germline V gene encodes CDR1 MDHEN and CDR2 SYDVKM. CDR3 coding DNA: TGTGCCAGCAGAAAAATCGGCCAGCTGTTTTTT. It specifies CASRKIGQLFF.

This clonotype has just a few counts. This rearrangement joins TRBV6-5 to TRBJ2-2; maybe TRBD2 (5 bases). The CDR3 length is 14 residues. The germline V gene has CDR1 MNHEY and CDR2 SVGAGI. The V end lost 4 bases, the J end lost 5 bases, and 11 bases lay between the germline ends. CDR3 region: CASSFITGTGELFF. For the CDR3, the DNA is TGTGCCAGCAGTTTCATCACGGGGACCGGGGAGCTGTTTTTT.

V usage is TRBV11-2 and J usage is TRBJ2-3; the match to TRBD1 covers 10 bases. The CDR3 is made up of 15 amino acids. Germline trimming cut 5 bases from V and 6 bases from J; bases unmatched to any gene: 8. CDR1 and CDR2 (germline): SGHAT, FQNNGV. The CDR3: CASSTRDRGMDTQYF. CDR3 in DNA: TGTGCCAGCAGCACAAGGGACAGGGGTATGGATACGCAGTATTTT. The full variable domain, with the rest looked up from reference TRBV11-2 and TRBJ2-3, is EAGVAQSPRYKIIEKRQSVAFWCNPISGHATLYWYQQILGQGPKLLIQFQNNGVVDDSQLPKDRFSAERLKGVDSTLKIQPAKLEDSAVYLCASSTRDRGMDTQYFGPGTRLTVL.

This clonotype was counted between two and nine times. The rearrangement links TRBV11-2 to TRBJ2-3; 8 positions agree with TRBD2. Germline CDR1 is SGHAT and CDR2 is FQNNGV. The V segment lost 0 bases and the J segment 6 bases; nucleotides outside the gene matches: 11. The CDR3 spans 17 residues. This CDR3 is CASSLDLSGAFRDTQYF. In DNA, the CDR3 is TGTGCCAGCAGCTTAGATCTTAGCGGGGCCTTCAGGGATACGCAGTATTTT.

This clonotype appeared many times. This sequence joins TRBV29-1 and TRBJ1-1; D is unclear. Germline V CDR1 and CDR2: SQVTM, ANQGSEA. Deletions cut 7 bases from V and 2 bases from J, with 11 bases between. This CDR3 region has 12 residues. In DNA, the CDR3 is TGCAGCGCTGACCGGGGAAACACTGAAGCTTTCTTT. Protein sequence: CSADRGNTEAFF.

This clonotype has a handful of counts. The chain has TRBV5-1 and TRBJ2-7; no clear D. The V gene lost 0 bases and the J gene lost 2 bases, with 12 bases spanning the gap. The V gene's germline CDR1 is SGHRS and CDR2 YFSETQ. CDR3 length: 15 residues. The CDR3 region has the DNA TGCGCCAGCAGCTTGGGTAGCAGTTCCACCTACGAGCAGTACTTC. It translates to CASSLGSSSTYEQYF. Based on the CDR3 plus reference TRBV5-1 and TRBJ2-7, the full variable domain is KAGVTQTPRYLIKTRGQQVTLSCSPISGHRSVSWYQQTPGQGLQFLFEYFSETQRNKGNFPGRFSGRQFSNSRSEMNVSTLELGDSALYLCASSLGSSSTYEQYFGPGTRLTVT.

The CDR3 protein is CSARRVANTEAFF. The DNA of the CDR3 is TGCAGTGCTAGACGAGTGGCGAACACTGAAGCTTTCTTT. The chain couples TRBV20-1 to TRBJ1-1, with D unclear. This CDR3 is 13 amino acids long. Trimming left V 2 bases short and J 1 base short, with 8 bases between. Germline lookup yields CDR1 DFQATT and CDR2 SNEGSKA (reference sequence).

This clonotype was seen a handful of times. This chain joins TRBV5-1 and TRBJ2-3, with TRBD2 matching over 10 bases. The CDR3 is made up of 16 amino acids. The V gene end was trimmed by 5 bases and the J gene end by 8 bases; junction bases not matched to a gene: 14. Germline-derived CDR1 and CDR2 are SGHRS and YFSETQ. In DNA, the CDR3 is TGCGCCAGCAGATTGACTAGCGGGCCCCCGATTTTTACGCAGTATTTT. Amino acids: CASRLTSGPPIFTQYF.

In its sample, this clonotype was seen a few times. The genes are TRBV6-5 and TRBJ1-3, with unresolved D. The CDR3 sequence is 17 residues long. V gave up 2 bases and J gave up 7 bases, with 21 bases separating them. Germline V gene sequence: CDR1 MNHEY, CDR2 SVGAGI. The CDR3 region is CASSYRTPWVNGNTIYF. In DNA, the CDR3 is TGTGCCAGCAGTTACCGAACCCCCTGGGTGAATGGCAACACCATATATTTT.

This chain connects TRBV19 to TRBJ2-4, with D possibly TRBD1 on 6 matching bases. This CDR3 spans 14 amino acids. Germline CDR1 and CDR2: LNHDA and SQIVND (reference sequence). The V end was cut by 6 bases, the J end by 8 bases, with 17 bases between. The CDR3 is CASSQNGRGDIQYF. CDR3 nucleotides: TGTGCCAGTAGCCAAAACGGCAGGGGAGACATTCAGTACTTC. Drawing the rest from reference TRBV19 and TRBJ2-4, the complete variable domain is DGGITQSPKYLFRKEGQNVTLSCEQNLNHDAMYWYRQDPGQGLRLIYYSQIVNDFQKGDIAEGYSVSREKKESFPLTVTSAQKNPTAFYLCASSQNGRGDIQYFGAGTRLSVL.

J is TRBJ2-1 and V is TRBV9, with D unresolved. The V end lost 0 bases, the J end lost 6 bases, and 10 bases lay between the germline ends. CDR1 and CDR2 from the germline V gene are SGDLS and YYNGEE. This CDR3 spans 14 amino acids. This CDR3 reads CASSVAGRTNEQFF. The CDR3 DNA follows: TGTGCCAGCAGCGTAGCTGGGCGGACCAATGAGCAGTTCTTC.

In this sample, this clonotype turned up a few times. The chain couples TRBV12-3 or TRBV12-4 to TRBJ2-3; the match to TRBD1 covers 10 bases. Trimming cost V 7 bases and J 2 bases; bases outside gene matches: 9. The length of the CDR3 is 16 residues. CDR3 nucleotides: TGTGCCAGCACCCGGGACAGGGGTCCCACCACAGATACGCAGTATTTT. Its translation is CASTRDRGPTTDTQYF.

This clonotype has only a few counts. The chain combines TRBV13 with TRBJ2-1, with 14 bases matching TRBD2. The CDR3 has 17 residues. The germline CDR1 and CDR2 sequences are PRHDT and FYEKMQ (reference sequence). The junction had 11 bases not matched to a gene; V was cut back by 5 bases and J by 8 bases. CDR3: CASSPGLAGEVWYEQFF. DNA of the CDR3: TGTGCCAGCAGCCCGGGACTAGCGGGAGAGGTTTGGTATGAGCAGTTCTTC.

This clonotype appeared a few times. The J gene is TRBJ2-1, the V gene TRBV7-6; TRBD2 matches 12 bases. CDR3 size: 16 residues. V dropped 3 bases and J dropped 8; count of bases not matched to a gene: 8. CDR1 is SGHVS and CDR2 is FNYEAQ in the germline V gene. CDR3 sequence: CASSLGLAGFGDEQFF. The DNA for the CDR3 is TGTGCCAGCAGCTTGGGACTAGCGGGTTTTGGGGATGAGCAGTTCTTC. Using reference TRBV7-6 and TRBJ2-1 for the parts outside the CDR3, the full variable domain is GAGVSQSPRYKVTKRGQDVALRCDPISGHVSLYWYRQALGQGPEFLTYFNYEAQQDKSGLPNDRFSAERPEGSISTLTIQRTEQRDSAMYRCASSLGLAGFGDEQFFGPGTRLTVL.

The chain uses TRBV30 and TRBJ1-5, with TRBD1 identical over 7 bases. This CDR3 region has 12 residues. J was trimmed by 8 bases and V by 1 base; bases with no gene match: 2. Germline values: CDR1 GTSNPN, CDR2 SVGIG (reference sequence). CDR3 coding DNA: TGTGCCTGGAGTGCCGGGACAGAGCCCCAGCATTTT. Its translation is CAWSAGTEPQHF.

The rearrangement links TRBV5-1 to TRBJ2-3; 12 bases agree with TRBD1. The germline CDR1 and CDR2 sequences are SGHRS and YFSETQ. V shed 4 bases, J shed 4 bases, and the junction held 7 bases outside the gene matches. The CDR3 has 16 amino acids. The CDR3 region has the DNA TGCGCCAGCAGCCGACGGGACAGGGGGCTCGCAGATACGCAGTATTTT. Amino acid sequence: CASSRRDRGLADTQYF. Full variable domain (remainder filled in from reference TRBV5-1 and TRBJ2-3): KAGVTQTPRYLIKTRGQQVTLSCSPISGHRSVSWYQQTPGQGLQFLFEYFSETQRNKGNFPGRFSGRQFSNSRSEMNVSTLELGDSALYLCASSRRDRGLADTQYFGPGTRLTVL.